What follows is one T cell receptor (beta chain) and its context. What it recognizes is unknown. The sample is drawn from a study of T cell responses to AZD1222 COVID-19 vaccine. Study outcomes and limitations: The donors showed a predominance of white British ancestry and of females, with possible underestimation of clonal diversity. Spike-specific TCR breadth and depth rose after two AZD1222 doses. Among vaccine-associated CD4 TCRs, coverage spanned spike, with dominance at 160-218 and 743-854.

Clones were sequenced by immunoSEQ multiplex PCR, and TCRdb holds only the in-frame ones, with some missing. The table includes roughly 150,000 clones, approximately 85% detected once. Germline V gene sequence: CDR1 SGHRS, CDR2 YFSETQ. V trimming: 4 bases; J trimming: 6 bases; junction bases outside the gene matches: 10. The CDR3 is 14 amino acids. This receptor was taken from an adult in good health. The chain joins TRBV5-1 to TRBJ2-7; TRBD1 matches 7 bases. The source material was peripheral blood, sampled on day 0 of AZD1222 vaccination. CDR3 nucleotide sequence: TGCGCCAGCAGCGCTGGGACAGCCTCATCCGAGCAGTACTTC. Protein product: CASSAGTASSEQYF.